This entry features one TCR beta chain sequence. The antigen is unknown. These data are taken from a study of radiotherapy plus CTLA-4 blockade in lung cancer. Study-level background: Disease control was achieved by about 29% of patients, and objective responses by about 19%.

J gave up 4 bases and V 1 base, and 5 bases lay outside the gene matches. This CDR3 has 16 amino acids. Per the germline V gene, CDR1 is KGHSH and CDR2 is LQKENI. Study-wide results and limits: Reports identified early blood T cell clone dynamics, with interferon-beta, as the best response predictor. After radiotherapy and ipilimumab, tumor-derived clones expanded in peripheral blood.

Profiling relied on immunoSEQ multiplex PCR, and the TCRdb table lists in-frame clones only, not all of them. The sample carries 40,000 to 50,000 clones, approximately 85% recorded once. Source: peripheral blood, taken from a patient treated with radiotherapy plus ipilimumab. This chain uses TRBV18 with TRBJ2-2; TRBD1 aligns across 8 bases. The source of this sequence is a human donor with non-small cell lung cancer who had stable disease on radiotherapy plus ipilimumab. In DNA, the CDR3 is TGTGCCAGCTCACCACAGACAGGGGTTACCACCGGGGAGCTGTTTTTT. It codes for CASSPQTGVTTGELFF.